This entry lists 5 T cell receptor beta chains sequenced from one sample in a study of graft-versus-host responses after intestinal transplantation. No antigen has been assigned to these receptors. Only in-frame clones appear in the TCRdb table, and some are missing; sequencing was by immunoSEQ multiplex PCR. This sample has 65,000 to 90,000 clones, with under 95% found just once. The starting material was unstimulated CD8+ T cells sorted from spleen or lymph node cells, obtained before transplant. These receptors were collected from a human donor who was the organ donor for an intestinal transplant.

This clone was seen a single time. The V gene is TRBV29-1, the J gene TRBJ2-7, with 8 bases that match TRBD1. V shed 6 bases, J shed 5 bases, and the junction held 6 bases outside the gene matches. CDR3 length: 12 amino acids. In germline, CDR1 is SQVTM, CDR2 ANQGSEA. The DNA of the CDR3 is TGCAGCGTGTATAGGACAGGGAACGAGCAGTACTTC. This encodes CSVYRTGNEQYF.

The J gene is TRBJ1-1, the V gene TRBV19; no reliable D call. V lost 3 bases and J lost 1, with 12 bases in between. Germline assignment: CDR1 LNHDA and CDR2 SQIVND (reference sequence). There are 15 residues in the CDR3. CDR3 nucleotide sequence: TGTGCCAGTAGTATCTCAACAGCGACGAACACTGAAGCTTTCTTT. Its protein product is CASSISTATNTEAFF.

The chain uses TRBV29-1 and TRBJ2-1; tentative D call: TRBD2 (5 bases). The CDR3 is made up of 16 amino acids. Trimming removed 8 bases from V and 0 bases from J, with 20 bases in between. The germline V gene has CDR1 SQVTM and CDR2 ANQGSEA. The CDR3 DNA reads as TGCAGCCTCGTTTCCATAGCGTTAAGCTCCTACAATGAGCAGTTCTTC. Encoded protein: CSLVSIALSSYNEQFF.

This chain joins TRBV5-1 and TRBJ2-7; unclear D gene. The CDR3 loop spans 14 amino acids. Germline CDR1 and CDR2: SGHRS and YFSETQ. Trimming shortened V by 5 bases and J by 2 bases, and 14 bases separated the two germline ends. The CDR3 DNA reads as TGCGCCAGCAGTCCCGGAGACGGAGCCTACGAGCAGTACTTC. This encodes CASSPGDGAYEQYF.

V gene TRBV5-4 combines with J gene TRBJ2-7; D gene uncertain. The CDR3 has 13 amino acids. CDR1 and CDR2 (germline): SGHNT, YYREEE (reference sequence). The V end was cut by 0 bases, the J end by 0 bases, with 4 bases between. The CDR3 region has the DNA TGTGCCAGCAGCTTGGAGGGCTCCTACGAGCAGTACTTC. Its translation is CASSLEGSYEQYF.